This TCR beta chain was observed in a study of type 1 regulatory T cells. About the study: An in vitro protocol generated T-allo10, a Tr1-enriched, alloantigen-specific CD4 T cell product.

This CDR3 has 14 amino acids. V dropped 7 bases and J dropped 8 bases, with 19 bases sitting between them. Germline V gene sequence: CDR1 SGHRS, CDR2 YFSETQ. TCRdb itself ran the reads through MiXCR, one entry per CDR3 protein. This sample carries fewer than 20,000 distinct CDR3 sequences, about a tenth of them seen once, and the ten largest clones take over 2.5%. This clonotype originated in a human donor in good health. The chain carries TRBV5-1 and TRBJ2-1, with D perhaps matching TRBD1 or TRBD2 (6 bases each). Sequenced material: CD4+ T cells, either the whole sample or a sorted fraction (not recorded which). In DNA, the CDR3 is TGCGCCAGCGGGGTCGAAGGGGGGCGCCATGAGCAGTTCTTC. It translates to CASGVEGGRHEQFF.